These T cell receptor beta chains were read from a single sample in a study of CD8 T cells in Susac syndrome. TCRdb reanalysed the immunoSEQ multiplex PCR reads using MiXCR and keeps one entry per CDR3 protein. The sample shows 100,000 to 150,000 distinct CDR3 sequences, approximately 96% of them seen only once. What was sequenced was CD4+ T cells from PBMCs. The receptor set was obtained from a human donor with Susac syndrome. CDR3s include the opening cysteine and the closing phenylalanine or tryptophan. D genes are given only for firm matches. Not every row has a clone size; where given, it reads once, few, many or a size class.

j_call,d_call,clone_size,v_call,cdr3_aa
TRBJ2-7,TRBD2,NA,TRBV29-1,CSVQGGRGPYEQYF
TRBJ2-4,NA,NA,TRBV12-3/TRBV12-4,CASSLWGEGENIQYF
TRBJ1-5,NA,NA,TRBV15,CATSRVNQPQHF
TRBJ2-5,TRBD1,NA,TRBV5-6,CASSPDRVPEGTQYF
TRBJ2-1,NA,NA,TRBV6-1,CASSPDTLKAGGSYNEQFF
TRBJ2-1,TRBD2,NA,TRBV18,CASSPGLAGNNEQFF
TRBJ2-1,NA,NA,TRBV20-1,CSLRERYEQLF
TRBJ2-3,NA,NA,TRBV29-1,CSVDRTDTQYF
TRBJ2-3,NA,NA,TRBV12-3/TRBV12-4,CASSRADRVGTDTQYF
TRBJ2-5,NA,NA,TRBV30,CAWSEKGQLETQYF
TRBJ2-7,NA,NA,TRBV30,CAWSPGSHYEQYF
TRBJ1-1,NA,NA,TRBV9,CASSVRWDSGTEAFF
TRBJ2-1,NA,NA,TRBV7-2,CASTSQKHEQFF
TRBJ2-7,NA,NA,TRBV7-2,CASSYQGKAGYEQYF
TRBJ2-2,NA,NA,TRBV20-1,CSAGNSGGTGELFF
TRBJ2-5,TRBD2,NA,TRBV2,CASSDSGSQGETQYF
TRBJ1-5,TRBD1,NA,TRBV20-1,CSASPRTGTNQPQHF
TRBJ2-7,NA,NA,TRBV28,CASSSQYEQYF
TRBJ2-5,TRBD2,NA,TRBV29-1,CSVSGTSGSETQYF
TRBJ2-7,TRBD2,NA,TRBV4-1,CASSQEGGVAREQYF
TRBJ1-2,NA,once,TRBV7-9,CASSLGGREGYTF
TRBJ2-5,TRBD2,NA,TRBV5-1,CASRILAGQETQYF
TRBJ2-3,TRBD2,NA,TRBV2,CASSEDRGRRDTQYF
TRBJ2-3,TRBD2,NA,TRBV6-1,CALGRDADTQYF
TRBJ2-2,NA,NA,TRBV6-2/TRBV6-3,CASSYFGGTTGELFF
TRBJ1-5,NA,NA,TRBV27,CASSPPGAGERAQHF
TRBJ2-2,NA,NA,TRBV30,CAWSVSRSLDTGELFF
TRBJ1-2,NA,NA,TRBV29-1,CSVEGRGFNYGYTF
TRBJ2-1,TRBD2,NA,TRBV7-2,CASSFTGRAVLASLNEQFF
TRBJ1-2,NA,NA,TRBV12-3/TRBV12-4,CASTSTGYGYTF
TRBJ1-5,NA,NA,TRBV29-1,CSVGGSNQPQHF
TRBJ1-2,NA,once,TRBV7-9,CASSSLRSYYGYTF
TRBJ2-1,TRBD2,NA,TRBV6-1,CASTLSTSGRNEQFF
TRBJ2-7,NA,NA,TRBV14,CASSQRRTASYEQYF
TRBJ2-4,NA,NA,TRBV4-2,CASSQDPQIVNIQYF
TRBJ2-1,NA,NA,TRBV20-1,CSAIPGLVGNEQFF
TRBJ2-7,NA,NA,TRBV12-3/TRBV12-4,CASSPAGGFSYEQYF
TRBJ2-5,NA,NA,TRBV21-1,CASSKGTPWETQYF
TRBJ2-7,NA,NA,TRBV4-2,CASSQEGQGTGEQYF